This entry is about one T cell receptor (beta chain). The length of the CDR3 is 13 residues. V lost 0 bases, J lost 3 bases, and 6 bases lay in between. Germline CDR1 is SGHRS and CDR2 is YFSETQ. This entry belongs to a study of cytomegalovirus exposure and HLA in healthy donors. Study summary: Earlier findings included about 120 million unique TCR beta sequences obtained from 150 million to 200 million T cells.

The study ran its PCR with 60 Vbeta and 13 Jbeta primers. Clones were read by immunoSEQ multiplex PCR, and TCRdb kept only the in-frame ones, dropping some. The sample holds under 150,000 clones; about 85% are singletons and the top ten take less than 7%. The clonotype was recovered from a woman aged 25 to 39 in good health and CMV-seropositive. This chain joins TRBV5-1 and TRBJ1-1; the D is unclear. Sequences were obtained from PBMCs. CDR3 nucleotides: TGCGCCAGCAGCTTGGACAGAGACACTGAAGCTTTCTTT. Translation gives CASSLDRDTEAFF.